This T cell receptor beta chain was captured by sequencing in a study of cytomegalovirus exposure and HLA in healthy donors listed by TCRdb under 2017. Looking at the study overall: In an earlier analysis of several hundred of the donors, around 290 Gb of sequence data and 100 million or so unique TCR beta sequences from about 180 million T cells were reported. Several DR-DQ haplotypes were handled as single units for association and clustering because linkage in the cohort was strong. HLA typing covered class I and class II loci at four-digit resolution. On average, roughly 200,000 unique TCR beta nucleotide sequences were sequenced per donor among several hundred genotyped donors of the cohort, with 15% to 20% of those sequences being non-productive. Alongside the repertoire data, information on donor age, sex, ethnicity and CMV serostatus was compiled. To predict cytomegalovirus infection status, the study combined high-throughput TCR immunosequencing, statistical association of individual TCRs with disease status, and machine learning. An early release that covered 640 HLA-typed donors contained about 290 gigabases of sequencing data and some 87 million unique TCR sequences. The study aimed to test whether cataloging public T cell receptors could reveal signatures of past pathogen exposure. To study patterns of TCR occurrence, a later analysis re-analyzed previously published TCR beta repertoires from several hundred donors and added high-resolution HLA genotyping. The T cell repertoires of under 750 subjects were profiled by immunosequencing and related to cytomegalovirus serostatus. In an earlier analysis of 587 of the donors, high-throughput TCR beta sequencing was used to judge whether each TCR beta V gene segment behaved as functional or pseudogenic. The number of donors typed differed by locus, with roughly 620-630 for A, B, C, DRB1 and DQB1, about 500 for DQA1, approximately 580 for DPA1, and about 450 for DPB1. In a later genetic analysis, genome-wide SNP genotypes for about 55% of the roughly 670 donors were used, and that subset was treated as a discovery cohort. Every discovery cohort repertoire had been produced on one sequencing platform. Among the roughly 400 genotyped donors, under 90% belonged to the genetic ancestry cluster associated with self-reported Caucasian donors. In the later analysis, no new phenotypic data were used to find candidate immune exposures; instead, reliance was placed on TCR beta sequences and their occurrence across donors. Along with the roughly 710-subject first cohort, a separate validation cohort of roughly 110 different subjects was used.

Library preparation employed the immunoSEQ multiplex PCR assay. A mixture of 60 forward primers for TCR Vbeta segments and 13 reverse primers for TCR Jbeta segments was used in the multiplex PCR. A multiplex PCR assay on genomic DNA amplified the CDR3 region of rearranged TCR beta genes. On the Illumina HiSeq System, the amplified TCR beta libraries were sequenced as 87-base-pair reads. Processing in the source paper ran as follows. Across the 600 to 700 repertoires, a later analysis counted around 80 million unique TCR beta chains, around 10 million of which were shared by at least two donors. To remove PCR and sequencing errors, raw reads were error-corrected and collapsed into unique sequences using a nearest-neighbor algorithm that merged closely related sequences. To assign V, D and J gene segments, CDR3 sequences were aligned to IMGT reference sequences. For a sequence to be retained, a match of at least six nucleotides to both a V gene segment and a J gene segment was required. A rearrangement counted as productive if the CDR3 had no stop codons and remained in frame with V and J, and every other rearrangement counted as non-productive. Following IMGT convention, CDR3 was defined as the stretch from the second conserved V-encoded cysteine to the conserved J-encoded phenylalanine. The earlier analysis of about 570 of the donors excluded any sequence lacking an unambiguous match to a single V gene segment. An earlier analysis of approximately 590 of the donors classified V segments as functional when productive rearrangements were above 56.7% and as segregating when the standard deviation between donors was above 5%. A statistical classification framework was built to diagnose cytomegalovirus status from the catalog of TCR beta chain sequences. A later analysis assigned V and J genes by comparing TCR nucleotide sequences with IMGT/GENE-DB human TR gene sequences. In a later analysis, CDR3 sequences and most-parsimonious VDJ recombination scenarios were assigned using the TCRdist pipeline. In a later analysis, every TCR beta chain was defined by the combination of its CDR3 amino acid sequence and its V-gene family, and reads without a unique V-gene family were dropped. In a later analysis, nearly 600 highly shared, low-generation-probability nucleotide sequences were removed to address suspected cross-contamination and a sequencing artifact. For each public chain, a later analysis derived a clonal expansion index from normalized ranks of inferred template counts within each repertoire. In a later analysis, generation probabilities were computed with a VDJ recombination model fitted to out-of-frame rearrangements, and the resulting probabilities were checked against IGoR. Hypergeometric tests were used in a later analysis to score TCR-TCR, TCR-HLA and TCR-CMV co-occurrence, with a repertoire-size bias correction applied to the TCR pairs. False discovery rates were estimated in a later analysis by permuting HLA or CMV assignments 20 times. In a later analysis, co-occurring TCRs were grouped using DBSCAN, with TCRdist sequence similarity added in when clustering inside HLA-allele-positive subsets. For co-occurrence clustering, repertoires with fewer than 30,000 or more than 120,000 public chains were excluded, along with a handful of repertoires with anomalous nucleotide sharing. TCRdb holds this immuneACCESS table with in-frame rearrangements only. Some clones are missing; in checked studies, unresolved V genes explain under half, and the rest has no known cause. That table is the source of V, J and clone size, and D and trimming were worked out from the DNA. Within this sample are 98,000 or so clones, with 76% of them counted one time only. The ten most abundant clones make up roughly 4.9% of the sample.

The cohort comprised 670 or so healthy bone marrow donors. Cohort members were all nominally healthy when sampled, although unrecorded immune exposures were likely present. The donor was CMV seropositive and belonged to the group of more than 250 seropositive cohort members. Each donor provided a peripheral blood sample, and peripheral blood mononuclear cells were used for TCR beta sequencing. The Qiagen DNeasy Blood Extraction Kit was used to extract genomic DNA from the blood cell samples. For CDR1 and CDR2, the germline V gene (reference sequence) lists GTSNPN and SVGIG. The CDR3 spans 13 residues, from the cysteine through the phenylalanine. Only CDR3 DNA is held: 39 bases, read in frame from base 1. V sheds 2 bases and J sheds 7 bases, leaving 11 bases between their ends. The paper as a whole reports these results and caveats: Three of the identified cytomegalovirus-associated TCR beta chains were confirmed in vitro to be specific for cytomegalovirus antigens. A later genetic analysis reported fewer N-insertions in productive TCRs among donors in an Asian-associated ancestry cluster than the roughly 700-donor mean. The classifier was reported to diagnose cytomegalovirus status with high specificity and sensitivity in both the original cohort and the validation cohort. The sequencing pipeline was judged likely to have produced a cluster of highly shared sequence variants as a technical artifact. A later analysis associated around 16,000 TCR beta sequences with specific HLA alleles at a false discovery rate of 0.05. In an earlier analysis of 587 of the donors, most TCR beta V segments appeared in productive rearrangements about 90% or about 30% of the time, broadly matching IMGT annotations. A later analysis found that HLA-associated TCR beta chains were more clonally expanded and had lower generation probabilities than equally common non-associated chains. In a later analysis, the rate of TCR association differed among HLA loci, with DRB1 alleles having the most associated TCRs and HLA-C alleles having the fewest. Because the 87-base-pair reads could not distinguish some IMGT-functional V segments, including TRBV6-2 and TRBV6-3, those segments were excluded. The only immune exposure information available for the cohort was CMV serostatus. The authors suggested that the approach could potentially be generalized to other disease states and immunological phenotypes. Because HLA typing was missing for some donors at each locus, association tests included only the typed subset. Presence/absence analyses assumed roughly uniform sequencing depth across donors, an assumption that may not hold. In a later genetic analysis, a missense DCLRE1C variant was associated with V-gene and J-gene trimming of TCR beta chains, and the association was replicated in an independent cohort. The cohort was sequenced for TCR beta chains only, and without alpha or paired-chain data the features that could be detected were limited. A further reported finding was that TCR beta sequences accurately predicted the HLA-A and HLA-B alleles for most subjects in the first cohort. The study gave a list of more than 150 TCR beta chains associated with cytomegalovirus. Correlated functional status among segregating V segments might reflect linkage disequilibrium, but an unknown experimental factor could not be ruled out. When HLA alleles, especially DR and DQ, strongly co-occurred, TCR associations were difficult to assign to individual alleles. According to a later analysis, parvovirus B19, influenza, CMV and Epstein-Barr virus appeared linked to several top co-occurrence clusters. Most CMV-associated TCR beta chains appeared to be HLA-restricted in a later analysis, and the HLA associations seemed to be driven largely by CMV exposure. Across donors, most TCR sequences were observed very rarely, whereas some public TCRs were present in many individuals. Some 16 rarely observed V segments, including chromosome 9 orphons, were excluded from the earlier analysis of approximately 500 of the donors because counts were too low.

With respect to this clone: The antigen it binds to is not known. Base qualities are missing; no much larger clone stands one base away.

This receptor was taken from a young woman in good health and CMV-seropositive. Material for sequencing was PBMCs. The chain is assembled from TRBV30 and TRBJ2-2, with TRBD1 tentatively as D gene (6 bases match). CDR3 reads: CAWSLGAGGELFF. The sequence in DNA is TGTGCCTGGAGTCTGGGGGCGGGCGGGGAGCTGTTTTTT.